The entry below describes one TCR beta chain. Its target is unknown. This entry is derived from a study of T cells in Graves' hyperthyroidism and ophthalmopathy. Study-level background: Staff took peripheral blood when the initial diagnosis was made, before any treatment began. Study-wide points: Ophthalmopathy was identified by the model a median about 6 months ahead of onset. The blood repertoire included most of the expanded thyroid clonotypes above 0.001.

Using RNA transcripts as the source, TCR beta CDR3 regions were amplified. Researchers ran a first-round RT-PCR on the TCR CDR3 using the HTBI primer set. Using its own MiXCR run on the multiplex PCR reads, TCRdb lists one record per CDR3 protein. The sample has under 300,000 distinct CDR3 sequences; 20% to 25% are singletons. The V gene lost 0 bases and the J gene lost 1 base, with 9 bases spanning the gap. The V gene's germline CDR1 is MNHEY and CDR2 SVGEGT. The CDR3 extends over 15 amino acids. The chain is built from TRBV6-2 or TRBV6-3 and TRBJ1-2; D not resolved. This sequence originates from a man aged 25-45 years with Graves' ophthalmopathy. The material sequenced was blood. The CDR3 reads CASSYSGSNNYGYTF. The CDR3 DNA reads TGTGCCAGCAGTTACTCCGGGTCTAATAACTATGGCTACACCTTC.